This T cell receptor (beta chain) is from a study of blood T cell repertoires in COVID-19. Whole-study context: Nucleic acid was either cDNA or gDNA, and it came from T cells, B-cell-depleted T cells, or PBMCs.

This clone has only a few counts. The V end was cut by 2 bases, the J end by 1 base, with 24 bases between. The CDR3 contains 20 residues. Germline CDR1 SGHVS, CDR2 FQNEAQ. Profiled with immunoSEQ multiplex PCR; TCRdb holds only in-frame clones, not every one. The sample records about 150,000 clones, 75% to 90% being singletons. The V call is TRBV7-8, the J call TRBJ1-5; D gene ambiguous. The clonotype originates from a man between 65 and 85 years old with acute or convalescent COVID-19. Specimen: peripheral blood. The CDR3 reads CASSLSRGGGARQSNQPQHF. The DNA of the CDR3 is TGTGCCAGCAGCTTATCACGGGGTGGAGGAGCAAGGCAGAGCAATCAGCCCCAGCATTTT.